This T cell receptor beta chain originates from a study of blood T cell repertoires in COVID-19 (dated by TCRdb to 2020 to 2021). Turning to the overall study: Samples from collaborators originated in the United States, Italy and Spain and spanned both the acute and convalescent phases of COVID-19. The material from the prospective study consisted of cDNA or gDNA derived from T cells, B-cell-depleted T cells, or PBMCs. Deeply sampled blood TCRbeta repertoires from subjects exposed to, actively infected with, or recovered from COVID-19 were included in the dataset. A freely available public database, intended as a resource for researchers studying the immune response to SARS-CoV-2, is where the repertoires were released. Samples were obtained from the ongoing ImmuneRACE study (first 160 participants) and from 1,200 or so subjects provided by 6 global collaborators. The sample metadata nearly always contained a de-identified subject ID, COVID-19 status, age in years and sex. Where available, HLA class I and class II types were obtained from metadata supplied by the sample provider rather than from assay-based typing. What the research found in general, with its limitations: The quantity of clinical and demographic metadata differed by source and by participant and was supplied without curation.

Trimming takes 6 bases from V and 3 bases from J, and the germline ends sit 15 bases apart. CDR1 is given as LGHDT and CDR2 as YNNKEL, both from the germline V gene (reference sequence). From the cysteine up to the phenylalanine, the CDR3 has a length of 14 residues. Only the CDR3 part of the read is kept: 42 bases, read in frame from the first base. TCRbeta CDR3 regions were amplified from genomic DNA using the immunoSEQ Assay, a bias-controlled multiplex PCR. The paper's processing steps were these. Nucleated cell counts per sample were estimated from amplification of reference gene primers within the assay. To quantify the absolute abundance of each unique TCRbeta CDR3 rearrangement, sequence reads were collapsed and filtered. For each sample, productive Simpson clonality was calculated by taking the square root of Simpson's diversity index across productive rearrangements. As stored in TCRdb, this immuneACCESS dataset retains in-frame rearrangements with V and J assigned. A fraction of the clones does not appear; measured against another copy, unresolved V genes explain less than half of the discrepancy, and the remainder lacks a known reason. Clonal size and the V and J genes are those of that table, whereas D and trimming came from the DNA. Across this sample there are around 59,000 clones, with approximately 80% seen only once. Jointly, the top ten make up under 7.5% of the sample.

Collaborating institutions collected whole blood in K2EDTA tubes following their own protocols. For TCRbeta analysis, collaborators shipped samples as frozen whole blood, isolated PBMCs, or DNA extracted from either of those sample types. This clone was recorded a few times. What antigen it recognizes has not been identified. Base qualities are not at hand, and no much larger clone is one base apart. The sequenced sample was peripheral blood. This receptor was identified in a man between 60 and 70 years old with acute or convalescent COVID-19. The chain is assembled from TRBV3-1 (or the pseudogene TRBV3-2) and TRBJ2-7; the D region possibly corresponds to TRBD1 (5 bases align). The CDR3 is CASSNFSGRYEQYF. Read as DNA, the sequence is TGTGCCAGCAGTAATTTCTCAGGGCGCTACGAGCAGTACTTC.